The 31 T cell receptor beta chains listed next were all sequenced from one sample in a study of patients and donors after allogeneic stem cell transplantation. From the RT-PCR reads, TCRdb called clonotypes with MiXCR, one entry per CDR3 protein. The sample holds roughly 190,000 distinct CDR3 sequences, roughly two fifths seen once. Sequences were obtained from blood, either unsorted or a sorted T cell fraction (not recorded which). The receptors shown here come from a human donor who was either an allogeneic HSCT recipient or a stem cell or donor lymphocyte infusion donor (not recorded which). It is not recorded whose cells these are; they may come from a transplant donor.

Concerning this clonotype itself: Mismatch with germline at one junction end may stem from a read error. This chain connects TRBV6-2 or TRBV6-3 to TRBJ2-3, with no clear D. Germline V gene lookup returns CDR1 MNHEY and CDR2 SVGEGT. The CDR3 has 12 amino acids. CDR3 sequence: CASSDQRDTQYF. The CDR3 DNA follows: TGTGCTAGCAGTGACCAGCGAGATACGCAGTATTTT.

This clonotype was observed a few times. This chain joins TRBV11-2 and TRBJ1-1; 10 bases map to TRBD1. This CDR3 comprises 19 residues. V lost 1 base and J lost 1; bases outside the gene matches: 12. Looked up from germline, CDR1 is SGHAT and CDR2 is FQNNGV. The CDR3 loop reads CASSLVSSGTGAENTEAFF. The CDR3 DNA reads TGTGCCAGCAGCTTAGTCTCCTCCGGGACAGGGGCGGAGAACACTGAAGCTTTCTTT.

This clonotype was detected ten times or more. The chain employs TRBV12-3 or TRBV12-4 and TRBJ1-1; 7 bases are a match to TRBD1. V gave up 5 bases and J gave up 3 bases; unmatched junction bases: 6. This CDR3 has 14 residues. CDR3 in DNA: TGTGCCAGCAGTCCGACAGGGAGGCACACTGAAGCTTTCTTT. Amino acid sequence: CASSPTGRHTEAFF.

J is TRBJ1-2 and V is TRBV20-1, with 7 bases that match TRBD1. This CDR3 spans 16 amino acids. V shed 5 bases and J 4 bases; nucleotides not matched to a gene: 16. Germline CDR1 DFQATT, CDR2 SNEGSKA (reference sequence). CDR3 protein: CSARRAPGQRSYGYTF. CDR3 coding DNA: TGCAGTGCTCGACGAGCCCCGGGACAGCGATCCTATGGCTACACCTTC.

This clonotype turned up a few times. The chain employs TRBV5-1 and TRBJ1-5; D uncertain. The V gene lost 4 bases and the J gene lost 6 bases, with 11 bases spanning the gap. From germline, CDR1 is SGHRS and CDR2 YFSETQ. The CDR3 covers 13 residues. The CDR3 loop reads CASSHRPGQPQHF. CDR3 coding DNA: TGCGCCAGCAGCCATAGGCCCGGTCAGCCCCAGCATTTT.

This clonotype was observed a few times. This chain links TRBV2 with TRBJ1-1; no reliable D call. This CDR3 is built from 11 residues. V lost 6 bases, J lost 10 bases, and 12 bases lay in between. The germline V gene has CDR1 SNHLY and CDR2 FYNNEI. The CDR3 reads CASRIPAGAFF. In DNA form, the CDR3 reads TGTGCCAGCAGAATCCCAGCCGGAGCTTTCTTT. Supplemented by reference TRBV2 and TRBJ1-1, the full variable domain reads EPEVTQTPSHQVTQMGQEVILRCVPISNHLYFYWYRQILGQKVEFLVSFYNNEISEKSEIFDDQFSVERPDGSNFTLKIRSTKLEDSAMYFCASRIPAGAFFGQGTRLTVV.

V usage is TRBV24-1 and J usage is TRBJ1-4; 8 bases are shared with TRBD1. The CDR3 runs 15 residues. V shed 4 bases and J 5 bases; nucleotides not matched to a gene: 5. From germline, CDR1 is KGHDR and CDR2 SFDVKD. The CDR3 sequence is CATSERTGHNEKLFF. DNA of the CDR3: TGTGCCACCAGTGAGAGGACAGGGCACAATGAAAAACTGTTTTTT.

The chain has TRBV20-1 and TRBJ1-6, with 10 bases fitting TRBD1. V lost 1 base, J lost 7 bases, and 4 bases stayed unmatched. Germline CDR1 reads DFQATT; CDR2 reads SNEGSKA (reference sequence). This CDR3 is built from 15 residues. The CDR3: CSARALTGGNSPLHF. In DNA, the CDR3 is TGCAGTGCTAGAGCCCTGACAGGGGGCAATTCACCCCTCCACTTT.

The genes are TRBV20-1 and TRBJ2-7; possibly TRBD1 for D (5 bases). V was shortened by 0 bases and J by 0 bases, with 9 bases between the two germline ends. Germline CDR1 and CDR2: DFQATT and SNEGSKA (reference sequence). The CDR3 is 14 amino acids. In DNA, the CDR3 is TGCAGTGCTAGAGATCAGGGCCTCTCCTACGAGCAGTACTTC. This sequence encodes CSARDQGLSYEQYF.

The V and J genes are TRBV9 and TRBJ2-7; D might be TRBD1 (6 bases). V lost 0 bases and J lost 3, with 10 bases in between. The CDR3 has 14 residues. Germline V CDR1 and CDR2: SGDLS, YYNGEE. CDR3 nucleotide sequence: TGTGCCAGCAGCGTAGGGGGACACAACTACGAGCAGTACTTC. This translates into CASSVGGHNYEQYF.

The rearrangement uses TRBV7-8 and TRBJ2-3; D call uncertain. V shed 6 bases and J shed 2 bases, with 9 bases lying between them. The CDR3 runs 13 residues. Germline V gene data show CDR1 as SGHVS and CDR2 as FQNEAQ. The CDR3 coding sequence is TGTGCCAGCAGAGGCCCTTACACAGATACGCAGTATTTT. It yields the protein CASRGPYTDTQYF. The full variable domain, completed using reference TRBV7-8 and TRBJ2-3, is GAGVSQSPRYKVAKRGQDVALRCDPISGHVSLFWYQQALGQGPEFLTYFQNEAQLDKSGLPSDRFFAERPEGSVSTLKIQRTQQEDSAVYLCASRGPYTDTQYFGPGTRLTVL.

The chain recombines TRBV28 with TRBJ2-3; 8 positions agree with TRBD2. V gave up 8 bases and J gave up 6 bases; unmatched junction bases: 10. CDR1 is MDHEN and CDR2 is SYDVKM in the germline V gene. The CDR3 loop spans 14 amino acids. Written as DNA, the CDR3 is TGTGCCAGCCAACTGCGGGAGCGGGGGGATACGCAGTATTTT. Its protein product is CASQLRERGDTQYF.

This chain joins TRBV12-3 or TRBV12-4 and TRBJ2-1; 10 positions match TRBD2. Trimming at V came to 8 bases and at J to 6 bases, leaving 16 bases not matched to a gene. This CDR3 has 17 residues. CDR3 loop: CASRTLRSSGSFNEQFF. Here the CDR3 DNA reads TGTGCCAGCCGGACGCTTAGATCTAGCGGGAGCTTCAATGAGCAGTTCTTC.

The chain links TRBV3-1 to TRBJ2-1; TRBD2 agrees at 11 bases. Trimming cost V 2 bases and J 8 bases; bases outside gene matches: 8. Per the germline V gene, CDR1 is LGHDT and CDR2 is YNNKEL (reference sequence). This CDR3 is built from 16 residues. CDR3 in DNA: TGTGCCAGCAGCCAAATCGTAGCGGGAGGGTCCGATGAGCAGTTCTTC. It specifies CASSQIVAGGSDEQFF.

This clonotype was observed a few times. This chain joins TRBV7-9 and TRBJ1-6; D remains ambiguous. The CDR3 has 15 amino acids. Per germline, CDR1 SEHNR and CDR2 FQNEAQ (reference sequence). With 5 bases removed from V and 8 bases from J, the gap between germline ends came to 16 bases. The chain's CDR3 is CASSPRIYRYSPLHF. Written as DNA, the CDR3 is TGTGCCAGCAGCCCTCGGATTTATCGCTATTCACCCCTCCACTTT.

The J gene is TRBJ1-2, the V gene TRBV6-2 or TRBV6-3, with D possibly being TRBD1 (5 bases). V lost 0 bases and J 6 bases, leaving 17 bases between the germline ends. The CDR3 length is 16 residues. Germline V gene sequence: CDR1 MNHEY, CDR2 SVGEGT. CDR3 sequence (DNA): TGTGCCAGCAGTTACTCGGGCAGAGGGGTTGTTGATGGCTACACCTTC. It is translated as CASSYSGRGVVDGYTF.

This chain joins TRBV4-3 and TRBJ1-6; D is unresolved. Trimming stripped 0 bases from V and 7 bases from J, with 4 bases between. Germline CDR1 is LGHNA and CDR2 is YSLEER. The CDR3 is 13 amino acids. Here the CDR3 DNA reads TGCGCCAGCAGCCAAGAAAGCAATTCACCCCTCCACTTT. Translated: CASSQESNSPLHF.

This chain joins TRBV10-3 and TRBJ1-6; D call uncertain. CDR3 length equals 13 residues. The germline CDR1 and CDR2 sequences are ENHRY and SYGVKD. V was pared by 0 bases and J by 9 bases, with 6 bases between. The CDR3 DNA sequence: TGTGCCATCAGTGAGTCGCAAAGTTCACCCCTCCACTTT. It specifies CAISESQSSPLHF.

This clonotype has a handful of counts. The chain carries TRBV19 and TRBJ1-5, with D unclear. V lost 5 bases to trimming and J lost 2 bases, with 7 bases between them. The CDR3 is 13 amino acids. Germline V CDR1 and CDR2: LNHDA, SQIVND (reference sequence). CDR3 amino acids: CASSPQGNQPQHF. The DNA for the CDR3 is TGTGCCAGTAGTCCCCAGGGCAATCAGCCCCAGCATTTT.

V gene TRBV29-1 combines with J gene TRBJ1-1; D is unclear. CDR1 and CDR2 (germline): SQVTM, ANQGSEA. The CDR3 runs 16 residues. The V and J ends lost 4 bases and 4 bases respectively, with 22 bases between them. CDR3 protein: CSVVGPLHIGSTEAFF. CDR3 nucleotide sequence: TGCAGCGTTGTCGGGCCACTTCACATAGGATCCACTGAAGCTTTCTTT.

There are a few counts of this clonotype. The chain is built from TRBV7-2 and TRBJ1-5; 8 nucleotides line up with TRBD1. J was trimmed by 4 bases and V by 5 bases; bases with no gene match: 7. There are 15 residues in the CDR3. The germline V gene has CDR1 SGHTA and CDR2 FQGNSA. CDR3 in amino acids: CASSVRDRLNQPQHF. The CDR3 DNA reads TGTGCCAGCAGCGTCCGGGACAGGCTAAATCAGCCCCAGCATTTT.

Here the CDR3 reads CASSLGGDKTQYF. The CDR3 DNA sequence: TGTGCCAGCAGCTTAGGTGGCGACAAGACCCAGTACTTC. V is TRBV7-9 and J is TRBJ2-5; D unclear. CDR1 SEHNR and CDR2 FQNEAQ come from the germline V gene (reference sequence). The CDR3 spans 13 residues. The V gene lost 1 base and the J gene lost 6 bases, with 9 bases spanning the gap.

This clonotype appeared a few times. The chain employs TRBV21-1 and TRBJ2-1; the DNA was not compared with TRBD2, the D call given in the table. TRBV21-1 counts as a pseudogene. CDR3 length: 16 amino acids. CDR3 DNA: TGTGCCAGCAGCAAAGCACAGAACAGTAGCGGGCATGAGCAGTTCTTC. Its protein is CASSKAQNSSGHEQFF.

The genes are TRBV20-1 and TRBJ2-1; the D is unclear. The germline CDR1 and CDR2 sequences are DFQATT and SNEGSKA (reference sequence). The CDR3 spans 14 residues. V was clipped by 6 bases and J by 1 base, with 13 bases between them. CDR3 sequence (DNA): TGCAGTGCGATGTGGGAAAATTCCTACAATGAGCAGTTCTTC. Encoded protein: CSAMWENSYNEQFF.

The sample holds a few counts of this clonotype. The rearrangement links TRBV4-3 to TRBJ2-7; tentative D call: TRBD2 (5 bases). The germline V and J ends were trimmed by 2 bases and 2 bases, with 19 bases remaining between them. This CDR3 region has 17 residues. Germline CDR1 is LGHNA and CDR2 is YSLEER. Here the CDR3 reads CASSQHFGLPGAYEQYF. In DNA, the CDR3 is TGCGCCAGCAGCCAACACTTCGGACTCCCCGGAGCCTACGAGCAGTACTTC.

The chain recombines TRBV6-5 with TRBJ2-1; D is uncertain. The V and J ends lost 2 bases and 6 bases respectively, with 11 bases between them. Germline CDR1 and CDR2: MNHEY and SVGAGI. The CDR3 contains 14 residues. The DNA for the CDR3 is TGTGCCAGCAGTTACGGGAACGCCCGCAATGAGCAGTTCTTC. This codes for CASSYGNARNEQFF.

This clonotype has a single count. The gene calls are TRBV29-1 and TRBJ2-2; 7 bases are a match to TRBD1. Germline V gene sequence: CDR1 SQVTM, CDR2 ANQGSEA. The CDR3 is 15 residues long. V dropped 4 bases and J dropped 0; count of bases not matched to a gene: 5. The CDR3 sequence: CSVAGQDANTGELFF. The CDR3, as DNA: TGCAGCGTTGCCGGACAGGACGCGAACACCGGGGAGCTGTTTTTT.

The chain links TRBV6-5 to TRBJ1-2, with TRBD1 as a possible D gene (6 bases). Trimming took off 2 bases at V and 4 bases at J, with 14 bases between the two ends. The CDR3 extends over 15 amino acids. The germline V gene has CDR1 MNHEY and CDR2 SVGAGI. CDR3 in DNA: TGTGCCAGCAGTTACGGGGGGCGGCAGTTCTATGGCTACACCTTC. Amino acid sequence: CASSYGGRQFYGYTF.

This clonotype was picked up a small number of times. The chain uses TRBV9 and TRBJ2-3, with 12 bases lining up with TRBD2. Germline trimming cut 2 bases from V and 3 bases from J; bases unmatched to any gene: 4. The germline gives CDR1 SGDLS, CDR2 YYNGEE. CDR3 length: 16 residues. CDR3 sequence: CASSVTSGSETDTQYF. DNA of the CDR3: TGTGCCAGCAGCGTGACTAGCGGGAGTGAGACAGATACGCAGTATTTT.

The chain uses TRBV12-3 or TRBV12-4 and TRBJ1-2; maybe TRBD1 (5 bases). This CDR3 comprises 13 residues. Trimming took 3 bases from V and 8 from J, leaving 13 bases between them. The CDR3 DNA sequence: TGTGCCAGCAGTTTTCGCCGGGGCTCCGGCTACACCTTC. The encoded protein is CASSFRRGSGYTF.

This chain uses TRBV9 with TRBJ1-1; D ambiguous. Looked up from germline, CDR1 is SGDLS and CDR2 is YYNGEE. CDR3 size: 15 residues. V was cut by 4 bases and J by 2 bases, with 15 bases left in between. The CDR3 reads CASSSHETLNTEAFF. As DNA, the CDR3 is TGTGCCAGCAGCTCCCACGAGACCTTAAACACTGAAGCTTTCTTT.